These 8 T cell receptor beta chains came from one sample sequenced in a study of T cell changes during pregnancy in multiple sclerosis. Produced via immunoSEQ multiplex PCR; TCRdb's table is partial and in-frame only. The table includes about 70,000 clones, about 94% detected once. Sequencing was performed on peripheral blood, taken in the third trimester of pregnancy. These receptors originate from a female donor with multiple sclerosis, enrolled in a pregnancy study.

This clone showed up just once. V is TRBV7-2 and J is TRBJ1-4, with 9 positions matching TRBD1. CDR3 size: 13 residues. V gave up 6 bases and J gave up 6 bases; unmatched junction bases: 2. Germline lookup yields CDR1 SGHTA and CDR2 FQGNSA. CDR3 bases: TGTGCCAGCAGGGGACAGGGTTATGAAAAACTGTTTTTT. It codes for CASRGQGYEKLFF. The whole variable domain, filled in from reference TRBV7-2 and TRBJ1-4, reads GAGVSQSPSNKVTEKGKDVELRCDPISGHTALYWYRQSLGQGLEFLIYFQGNSAPDKSGLPSDRFSAERTGGSVSTLTIQRTQQEDSAVYLCASRGQGYEKLFFGSGTQLSVL.

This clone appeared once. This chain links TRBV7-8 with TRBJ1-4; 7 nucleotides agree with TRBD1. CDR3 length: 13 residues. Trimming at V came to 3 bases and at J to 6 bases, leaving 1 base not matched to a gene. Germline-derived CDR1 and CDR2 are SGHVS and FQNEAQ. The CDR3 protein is CASSLGTDEKLFF. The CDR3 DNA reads TGTGCCAGCAGCTTGGGGACAGATGAAAAACTGTTTTTT.

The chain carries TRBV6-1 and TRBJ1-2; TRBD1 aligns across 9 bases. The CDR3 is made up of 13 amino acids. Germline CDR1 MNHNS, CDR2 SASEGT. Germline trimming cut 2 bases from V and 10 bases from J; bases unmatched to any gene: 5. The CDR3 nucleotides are TGTGCCAGCAGTGAATCGGGGACAGGGATCTACACCTTC. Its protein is CASSESGTGIYTF.

Written as DNA, the CDR3 is TGCGCCAGCAGCCAAGCGTCCGGAGTAACTAATGAAAAACTGTTTTTT. Amino acid sequence: CASSQASGVTNEKLFF. The V call is TRBV4-3, the J call TRBJ1-4, with no clear D. Germline V gene lookup returns CDR1 LGHNA and CDR2 YSLEER. V lost 1 base, J lost 1 base, and 10 bases lay in between. The CDR3 sequence is 16 residues long.

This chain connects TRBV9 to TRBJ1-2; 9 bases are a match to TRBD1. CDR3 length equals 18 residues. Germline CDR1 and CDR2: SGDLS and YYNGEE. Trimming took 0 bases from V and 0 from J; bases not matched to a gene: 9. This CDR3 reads CASSVGWTGDTTNYGYTF. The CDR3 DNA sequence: TGTGCCAGCAGCGTAGGGTGGACAGGGGACACAACTAACTATGGCTACACCTTC.

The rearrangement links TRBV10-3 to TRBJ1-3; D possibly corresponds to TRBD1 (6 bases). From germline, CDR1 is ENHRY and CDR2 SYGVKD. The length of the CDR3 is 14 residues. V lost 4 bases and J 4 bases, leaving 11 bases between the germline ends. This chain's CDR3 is CAISGSGDGNTIYF. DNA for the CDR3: TGTGCCATCAGTGGCTCAGGGGACGGAAACACCATATATTTT.

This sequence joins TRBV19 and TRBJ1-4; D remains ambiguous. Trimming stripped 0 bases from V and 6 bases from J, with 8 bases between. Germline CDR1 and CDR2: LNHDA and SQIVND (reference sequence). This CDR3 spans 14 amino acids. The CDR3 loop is CASSIDVGDEKLFF. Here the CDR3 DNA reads TGTGCCAGTAGTATAGATGTCGGGGATGAAAAACTGTTTTTT.

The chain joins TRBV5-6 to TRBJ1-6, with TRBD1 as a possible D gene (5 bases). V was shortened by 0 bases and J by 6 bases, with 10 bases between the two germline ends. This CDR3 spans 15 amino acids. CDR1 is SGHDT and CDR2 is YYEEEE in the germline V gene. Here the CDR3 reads CASSLARRGNSPLHF. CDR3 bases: TGTGCCAGCAGCTTGGCTAGGAGGGGTAATTCACCCCTCCACTTT.